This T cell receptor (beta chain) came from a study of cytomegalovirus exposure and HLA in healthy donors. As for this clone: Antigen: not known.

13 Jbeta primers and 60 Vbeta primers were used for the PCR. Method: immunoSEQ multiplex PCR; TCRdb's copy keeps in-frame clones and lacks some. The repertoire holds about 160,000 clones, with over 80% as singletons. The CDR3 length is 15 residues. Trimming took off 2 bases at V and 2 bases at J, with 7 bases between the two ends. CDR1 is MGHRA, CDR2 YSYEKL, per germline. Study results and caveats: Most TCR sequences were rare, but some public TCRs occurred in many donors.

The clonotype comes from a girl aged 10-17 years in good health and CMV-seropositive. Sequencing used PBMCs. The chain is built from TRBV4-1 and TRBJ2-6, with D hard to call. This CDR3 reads CASSQFEAGANVLTF. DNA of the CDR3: TGCGCCAGCAGCCAATTCGAGGCTGGGGCCAACGTCCTGACTTTC.